This T cell receptor (beta chain) is drawn from a study of PD-L1 blockade in urothelial cancer. Libraries were prepared by immunoSEQ multiplex PCR; TCRdb keeps only in-frame clonotypes and omits some of them. The sample includes 45,000 to 60,000 clones, 70% to 90% seen only once; the top ten take less than 8%. The CDR3 is 16 residues long. V was shortened by 1 base and J by 5 bases, with 16 bases between the two germline ends. CDR1 and CDR2 (germline): SGHTA, FQGNSA. Sequencing used PBMCs, obtained around atezolizumab (anti-PD-L1) treatment. The sequence was obtained from a man in his sixties with urothelial cancer. J is TRBJ2-3 and V is TRBV7-2; tentative D call: TRBD1 (6 bases). CDR3 bases: TGTGCCAGCAGCTTAGGGAGTACAGGGAGTGTAGATACGCAGTATTTT. The encoded protein is CASSLGSTGSVDTQYF.